This T cell receptor (beta chain) was profiled in a study of T cell therapy after organ transplantation. Study summary: Long-term post-therapy samples: blood collected 20 to 29 weeks after completing therapy.

General observations from the study: Reconstitution after therapy seemingly combined transferred and product-undetected endogenous clonotypes.

The V end was cut by 0 bases, the J end by 8 bases, with 15 bases between. The length of the CDR3 is 15 residues. The germline gives CDR1 SGHNT, CDR2 YYREEE (reference sequence). A remark on this clone: Its specificity is unknown.

Profiled with immunoSEQ multiplex PCR; TCRdb holds only in-frame clones, not every one. The sample shows roughly 15,000 clones, approximately 85% of them seen only once. The time point denotes: 20-29 weeks after completion of therapy. This specimen consisted of CD8+ T cells from blood, obtained after autologous CMV-specific T cell therapy. This clonotype was sampled from a human patient who had received a solid organ transplant and had CMV disease. Some T cells may be transferred from the graft donor. This chain joins TRBV5-4 and TRBJ2-1; D call uncertain. The CDR3 region has the DNA TGTGCCAGCAGCTTGGCGGGCACCTGGGTCGATGAGCAGTTCTTC. As protein: CASSLAGTWVDEQFF. Together with reference TRBV5-4 and TRBJ2-1, the CDR3 gives the full variable domain: ETGVTQSPTHLIKTRGQQVTLRCSSQSGHNTVSWYQQALGQGPQFIFQYYREEENGRGNFPPRFSGLQFPNYSSELNVNALELDDSALYLCASSLAGTWVDEQFFGPGTRLTVL.